This TCR beta chain was sequenced in a study of shared clonotypes between healthy human individuals. Study-wide results and limits: When compared with the clonotypes that were shared by all four sorted-subset donors, the non-shared clonotypes turned out to have lower generation probabilities.

Positive CCR7 selection of CD45RO-negative cells yielded the naive CD8 cells, and terminally differentiated effector memory CD45RA+ cells were excluded. The germline V gene has CDR1 MNHEY and CDR2 SMNVEV (reference sequence). This CDR3 has 16 residues. The V end was cut by 0 bases, the J end by 6 bases, with 14 bases between. At a deep level, the assay was run. Here immunoSEQ multiplex PCR was the method, and the copy in TCRdb shows in-frame clones only, minus some. Among some 630,000 clones listed, around 96% were seen once. As concerns this clone: Its antigen is currently unknown.

This clonotype originated in a woman in her 30s in good health. The rearrangement joins TRBV27 to TRBJ2-2; D is possibly TRBD1 or TRBD2 (7 bases each). Material: naive CD8+ T cells sorted from blood. DNA of the CDR3: TGTGCCAGCAGTTTATCGGGAGGGGGCGGCGCCGGGGAGCTGTTTTTT. Protein sequence: CASSLSGGGGAGELFF.